The sequence of this T cell receptor beta chain was determined in a study of T cells in Graves' hyperthyroidism and ophthalmopathy. Using RNA transcripts as the source, TCR beta CDR3 regions were amplified. The HTBI primer set drove a first-round RT-PCR of the TCR CDR3. TCRdb itself ran the multiplex PCR reads through MiXCR, one entry per CDR3 protein. Found here are hundreds of thousands of distinct CDR3 sequences, 13% of them singletons; the top ten hold around a tenth. A roughly 9.7 ml volume of fresh peripheral blood provided the PBMCs. Between the trimmed V and J ends, which lost 8 bases and 0 bases, there was a span of 14 bases. The germline gives CDR1 MNHNS, CDR2 SASEGT. CDR3 length: 15 amino acids. This clonotype was observed many times.

The TCR originated in a woman under 30 with Graves' hyperthyroidism. J is TRBJ1-5 and V is TRBV6-1; no firm D call. Material: blood. Here the CDR3 reads CASGPRGLSNQPQHF. CDR3 sequence (DNA): TGTGCCAGCGGGCCCCGAGGTCTTAGCAATCAGCCCCAGCATTTT.